This T cell receptor beta chain originates from a study of blood T cells in healthy people across ages. Study-level background: Using template switching, researchers captured about one barcoded beta molecule for each two T cells.

Of note for this clonotype: One end of the junction does not line up with germline, which may come from a read error.

The authors ran a second PCR of about 6 to 11 cycles using a sample-barcoded 5' primer and a J-beta primer mix. Via MiXCR, TCRdb re-called the 5' RACE reads, giving one row per CDR3 protein. The sample shows about 1.4 million distinct CDR3 sequences, approximately 59% of them seen only once. The CDR3 loop spans 17 amino acids. Per the germline V gene, CDR1 is SGDLS and CDR2 is YYNGEE. The people who gave samples were healthy Caucasians from Russia, aged roughly 6 to 100. The sequencing sample was made of blood. The chain joins TRBV9 to TRBJ2-6; 7 bases are a match to TRBD1. The receptor comes from a man between 18 and 29 years old in good health. Written as DNA, the CDR3 is TGTGCCAGCAGCGGAGTTACAGGGGTTTCTGGGGCCAACGCCCTGACTTTC. It specifies CASSGVTGVSGANALTF.